The 20 T cell receptor beta chains below all came from one sample that was sequenced in a study of blood T cell repertoires in COVID-19. Using immunoSEQ multiplex PCR, the repertoire was profiled, and TCRdb retains in-frame clones only, with some absent. The sample consists of around 300,000 clones, about 90% of them appearing once. The sample consisted of PBMCs or T cells enriched from blood (not recorded which). These receptors originate from a woman aged 30 to 39 who had recovered from COVID-19.

This chain uses TRBV18 with TRBJ1-6, with TRBD1 matching 8 bases. This CDR3 has 14 amino acids. After removal of 3 bases from V and 13 bases from J, the junction contained 8 bases not matched to a gene. CDR1 is KGHSH, CDR2 LQKENI, per germline. The CDR3 DNA reads as TGTGCCAGCTCACCTTCTGGGGACAGGCGGCCCCTCCACTTT. It specifies CASSPSGDRRPLHF.

V usage is TRBV12-3 or TRBV12-4 and J usage is TRBJ2-2; tentative D call: TRBD2 (5 bases). The CDR3 is 12 residues long. With 6 bases removed from V and 7 bases from J, the gap between germline ends came to 9 bases. The CDR3 is CASSQTSGELFF. The CDR3 bases are TGTGCCAGCAGCCAAACTAGCGGGGAGCTGTTTTTT.

The rearrangement links TRBV5-1 to TRBJ1-1; maybe TRBD1 (6 bases). V was trimmed by 6 bases and J by 1 base, leaving 10 bases between them. This CDR3 contains 13 residues. The germline V gene encodes CDR1 SGHRS and CDR2 YFSETQ. CDR3 DNA sequence: TGCGCCAGCACCTGGACAGAGAACACTGAAGCTTTCTTT. This translates into CASTWTENTEAFF.

This clone was recorded once. The chain is built from TRBV19 and TRBJ1-5, with D unclear. Trimming cost V 4 bases and J 7 bases, with 14 bases left between them. The germline V gene has CDR1 LNHDA and CDR2 SQIVND (reference sequence). The CDR3 contains 14 residues. The CDR3 nucleotides are TGTGCCAGTAGTACCTACCGAACCGAACAGCCCCAGCATTTT. Amino acids: CASSTYRTEQPQHF.

V and J are TRBV30 and TRBJ2-3; tentatively, D is TRBD2 (6 bases). Germline V lookup: CDR1 GTSNPN, CDR2 SVGIG (reference sequence). CDR3 length: 15 residues. V lost 0 bases and J 6 bases, leaving 16 bases between the germline ends. The CDR3 is CAWSVGTPEGDTQYF. The CDR3 nucleotides read TGTGCCTGGAGTGTAGGCACCCCGGAGGGGGATACGCAGTATTTT.

The chain has TRBV28 and TRBJ1-2, with no clear D. Germline assignment: CDR1 MDHEN and CDR2 SYDVKM. Deletions cut 7 bases from V and 1 base from J, with 13 bases between. This CDR3 is 14 amino acids long. The CDR3 coding sequence is TGTGCCAGCATGTCAAGAGGGATTAACTATGGCTACACCTTC. Protein: CASMSRGINYGYTF.

The chain employs TRBV7-2 and TRBJ2-7, with TRBD2 matching 7 bases. The CDR3 has 14 amino acids. V shed 1 base and J 3 bases; nucleotides not matched to a gene: 3. Germline loops: CDR1 SGHTA, CDR2 FQGNSA. This CDR3 is CASSLGTSVYEQYF. CDR3 DNA: TGTGCCAGCAGCTTAGGGACTAGTGTCTACGAGCAGTACTTC.

The chain employs TRBV19 and TRBJ1-1, with a tentative D call TRBD1 (5 bases). CDR3 length equals 12 residues. CDR1 is LNHDA, CDR2 SQIVND, per germline (reference sequence). Trimming left V 8 bases short and J 4 bases short, with 11 bases between. This CDR3 reads CASSTTVTEAFF. The CDR3 nucleotides read TGTGCCAGTTCAACGACAGTCACTGAAGCTTTCTTT.

The gene calls are TRBV19 and TRBJ1-3; 8 bases map to TRBD1. The germline V gene encodes CDR1 LNHDA and CDR2 SQIVND (reference sequence). The V and J ends lost 4 bases and 2 bases, in that order; junction bases with no gene match: 1. The CDR3 spans 14 residues. The CDR3 reads CASSNRGTGNTIYF. The CDR3 nucleotides read TGTGCCAGTAGTAACAGGGGGACTGGAAACACCATATATTTT. The full variable domain, its missing parts supplied by reference TRBV19 and TRBJ1-3, is DGGITQSPKYLFRKEGQNVTLSCEQNLNHDAMYWYRQDPGQGLRLIYYSQIVNDFQKGDIAEGYSVSREKKESFPLTVTSAQKNPTAFYLCASSNRGTGNTIYFGEGSWLTVV.

V usage is TRBV27 and J usage is TRBJ1-1; unclear D gene. CDR1 is MNHEY, CDR2 SMNVEV, per germline (reference sequence). V was pared by 2 bases and J by 1 base, with 8 bases between. CDR3 length: 14 residues. Written as DNA, the CDR3 is TGTGCCAGCAGTTTAGAGCCCGGGAACACTGAAGCTTTCTTT. Protein sequence: CASSLEPGNTEAFF.

The CDR3: CASSPGTGGTYNEQFF. For the CDR3, the DNA is TGTGCCAGTAGTCCGGGGACAGGGGGCACTTACAATGAGCAGTTCTTC. The chain combines TRBV19 with TRBJ2-1; 12 bases line up with TRBD1. Trimming at V came to 5 bases and at J to 4 bases, leaving 6 bases not matched to a gene. The CDR3 sequence is 16 residues long. CDR1 LNHDA and CDR2 SQIVND come from the germline V gene (reference sequence).

The V gene is TRBV28, the J gene TRBJ1-6, with 7 positions matching TRBD1. Per germline, CDR1 MDHEN and CDR2 SYDVKM. The V gene end was trimmed by 6 bases and the J gene end by 0 bases; junction bases not matched to a gene: 5. The CDR3 has 16 residues. The DNA of the CDR3 is TGTGCCAGCAGGGGGACAGTGCCCTCCTATAATTCACCCCTCCACTTT. Its protein is CASRGTVPSYNSPLHF. The full variable domain, rest sourced from reference TRBV28 and TRBJ1-6, is DVKVTQSSRYLVKRTGEKVFLECVQDMDHENMFWYRQDPGLGLRLIYFSYDVKMKEKGDIPEGYSVSREKKERFSLILESASTNQTSMYLCASRGTVPSYNSPLHFGNGTRLTVT.

The chain carries TRBV5-1 and TRBJ2-2, with TRBD1 matching over 7 bases. The CDR3 spans 16 residues. Germline V gene data show CDR1 as SGHRS and CDR2 as YFSETQ. V lost 0 bases to trimming and J lost 7 bases; unmatched junction nucleotides: 9. In DNA form, the CDR3 reads TGCGCCAGCAGCTTGGCCTTACAGGGGTTCGGCGGGGAGCTGTTTTTT. Protein product: CASSLALQGFGGELFF. Looking up the rest from reference TRBV5-1 and TRBJ2-2 gives the full variable domain: KAGVTQTPRYLIKTRGQQVTLSCSPISGHRSVSWYQQTPGQGLQFLFEYFSETQRNKGNFPGRFSGRQFSNSRSEMNVSTLELGDSALYLCASSLALQGFGGELFFGEGSRLTVL.

The gene calls are TRBV18 and TRBJ1-5; no definite D call. This CDR3 region has 14 residues. Trimming pared 3 bases from V and 7 bases from J, leaving 13 bases between. Looked up from germline, CDR1 is KGHSH and CDR2 is LQKENI. The DNA of the CDR3 is TGTGCCAGCTCACCGGGTAGGGAGGAACAGCCCCAGCATTTT. Translation gives CASSPGREEQPQHF.

The V and J genes are TRBV11-2 and TRBJ1-2; D may be TRBD1 (6 bases). The CDR3 extends over 14 amino acids. Per the germline V gene, CDR1 is SGHAT and CDR2 is FQNNGV. Trimming pared 7 bases from V and 5 bases from J, leaving 17 bases between. Here the CDR3 reads CASTPGHEGYGYTF. CDR3 nucleotides: TGTGCCAGCACCCCGGGACACGAGGGGTATGGCTACACCTTC.

The genes are TRBV7-9 and TRBJ1-2; tentative D call: TRBD1 (5 bases). The ends were cut back, 0 bases at V and 7 bases at J, with 9 bases in the middle. Looked up from germline, CDR1 is SEHNR and CDR2 is FQNEAQ (reference sequence). The CDR3 is 13 amino acids. As DNA, the CDR3 is TGTGCCAGCAGCTTAGCGCTCAGGGTTGGCTACACCTTC. Translating gives CASSLALRVGYTF.

V usage is TRBV6-6 and J usage is TRBJ2-1; 10 bases agree with TRBD1. CDR3 size: 16 residues. The germline gives CDR1 MNHNY, CDR2 SVGAGI (reference sequence). After removal of 1 base from V and 7 bases from J, the junction contained 7 bases not matched to a gene. CDR3 protein: CASSYLGQGVVNEQFF. The DNA for the CDR3 is TGTGCCAGCAGTTACTTAGGACAGGGGGTTGTAAATGAGCAGTTCTTC.

This rearrangement joins TRBV19 to TRBJ2-6; D is unclear. The V gene's germline CDR1 is LNHDA and CDR2 SQIVND (reference sequence). The CDR3 covers 16 residues. V was cut by 1 base and J by 2 bases, with 9 bases left in between. The CDR3 DNA follows: TGTGCCAGTAGTATAGGGGCCAGTGCTGGGGCCAACGTCCTGACTTTC. It encodes CASSIGASAGANVLTF.

This chain links TRBV4-2 with TRBJ2-2, with TRBD2 as a possible D gene (6 bases). Germline-derived CDR1 and CDR2 are LGHNA and YNFKEQ. V was pared by 4 bases and J by 2 bases, with 11 bases between. CDR3 size: 15 residues. CDR3 protein: CASSRPGGNTGELFF. The CDR3 DNA sequence: TGTGCCAGCAGCCGGCCCGGGGGTAACACCGGGGAGCTGTTTTTT.

V usage is TRBV7-2 and J usage is TRBJ2-7, with 7 bases aligning to TRBD2. The CDR3 loop spans 15 amino acids. Germline loops: CDR1 SGHTA, CDR2 FQGNSA. V shed 1 base and J 5 bases; nucleotides not matched to a gene: 8. This CDR3 is CASSLEGRGVDEQYF. As DNA, the CDR3 is TGTGCCAGCAGCTTAGAGGGACGGGGGGTCGACGAGCAGTACTTC.